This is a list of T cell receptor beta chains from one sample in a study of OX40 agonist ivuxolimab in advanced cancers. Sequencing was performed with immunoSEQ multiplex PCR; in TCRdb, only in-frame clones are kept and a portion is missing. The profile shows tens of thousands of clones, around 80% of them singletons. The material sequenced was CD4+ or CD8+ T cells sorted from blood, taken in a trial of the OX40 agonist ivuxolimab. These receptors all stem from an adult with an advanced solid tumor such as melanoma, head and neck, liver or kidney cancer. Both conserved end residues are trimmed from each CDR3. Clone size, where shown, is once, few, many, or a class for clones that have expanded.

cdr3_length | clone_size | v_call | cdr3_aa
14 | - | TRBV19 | ASSPRGGSGADTQY
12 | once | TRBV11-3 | ASSSGQQYNEQF
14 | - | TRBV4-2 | ASSQDPKARTGELF
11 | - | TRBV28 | ASSFQANYGYT
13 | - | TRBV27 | ASSPGTAVYNEQF
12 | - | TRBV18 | ASSPLPGNQPQH
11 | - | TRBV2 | ASSEGTRDRAF
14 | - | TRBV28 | ASSLGTSGSLETQY
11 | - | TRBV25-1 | ASSDGGRGSAF
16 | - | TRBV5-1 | ASSSSGTSGRPPDTQY
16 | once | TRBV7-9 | ASSPLPWWQRNTGELF
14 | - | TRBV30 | AWRGTALPLSYEQY
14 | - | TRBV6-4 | ASSDSWEQGEFQAF
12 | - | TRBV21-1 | ASLRGAVSYEQY
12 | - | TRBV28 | ASKSGTITDTQY
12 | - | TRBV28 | ASSLQLAGDTQY
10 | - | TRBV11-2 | ASSQGRNTIY
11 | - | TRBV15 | ATSRVPNTEAF
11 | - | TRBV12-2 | ASAITGPYEQY